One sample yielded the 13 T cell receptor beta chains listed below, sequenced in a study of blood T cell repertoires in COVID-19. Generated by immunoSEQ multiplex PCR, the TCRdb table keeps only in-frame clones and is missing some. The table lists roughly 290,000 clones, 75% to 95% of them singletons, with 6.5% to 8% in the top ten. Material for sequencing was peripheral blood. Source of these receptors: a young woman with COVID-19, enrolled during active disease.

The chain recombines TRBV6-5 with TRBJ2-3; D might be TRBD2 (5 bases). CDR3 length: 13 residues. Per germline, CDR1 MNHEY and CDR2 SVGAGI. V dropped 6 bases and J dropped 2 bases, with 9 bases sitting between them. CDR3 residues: CASRPGITDTQYF. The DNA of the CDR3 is TGTGCCAGCAGGCCCGGGATCACAGATACGCAGTATTTT.

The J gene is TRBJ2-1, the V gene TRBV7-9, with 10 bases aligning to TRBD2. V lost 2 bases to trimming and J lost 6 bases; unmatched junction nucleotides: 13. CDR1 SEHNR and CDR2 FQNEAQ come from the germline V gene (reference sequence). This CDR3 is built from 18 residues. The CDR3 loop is CASSLPRIAGGFGNEQFF. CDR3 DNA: TGTGCCAGCAGCTTACCCCGAATAGCGGGAGGTTTCGGCAATGAGCAGTTCTTC.

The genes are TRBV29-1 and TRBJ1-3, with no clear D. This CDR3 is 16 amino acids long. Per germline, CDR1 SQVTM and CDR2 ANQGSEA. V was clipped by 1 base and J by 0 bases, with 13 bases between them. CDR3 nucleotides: TGCAGCGTTGAAGGATTTGTCGGGAGCTCTGGAAACACCATATATTTT. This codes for CSVEGFVGSSGNTIYF.

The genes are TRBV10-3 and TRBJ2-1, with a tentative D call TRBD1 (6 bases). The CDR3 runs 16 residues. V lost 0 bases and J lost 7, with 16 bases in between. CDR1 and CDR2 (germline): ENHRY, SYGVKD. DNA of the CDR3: TGTGCCATCAGTGAGTCGGTAACAGGGATTCAGAATGAGCAGTTCTTC. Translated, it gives CAISESVTGIQNEQFF.

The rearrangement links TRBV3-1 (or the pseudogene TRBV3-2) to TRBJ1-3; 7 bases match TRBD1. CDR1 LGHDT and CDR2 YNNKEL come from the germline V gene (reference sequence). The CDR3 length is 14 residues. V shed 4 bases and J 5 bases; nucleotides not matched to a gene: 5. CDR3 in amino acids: CASSPRQGRNTIYF. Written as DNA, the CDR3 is TGTGCCAGCAGCCCGAGACAGGGTAGAAACACCATATATTTT.

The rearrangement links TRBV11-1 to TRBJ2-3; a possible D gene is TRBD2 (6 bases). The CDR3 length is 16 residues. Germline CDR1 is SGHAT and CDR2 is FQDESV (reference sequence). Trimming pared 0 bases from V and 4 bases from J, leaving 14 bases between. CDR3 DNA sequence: TGTGCCAGCAGCTTAGCGGGCGGGGCGGGCCCAGATACGCAGTATTTT. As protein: CASSLAGGAGPDTQYF.

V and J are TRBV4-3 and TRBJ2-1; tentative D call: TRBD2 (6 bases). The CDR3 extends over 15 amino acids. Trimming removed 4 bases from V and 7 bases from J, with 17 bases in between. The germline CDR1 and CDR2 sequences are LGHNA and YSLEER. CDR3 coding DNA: TGCGCCAGCAGCCGAGAGGTGGCTGGGGGGAATGAGCAGTTCTTC. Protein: CASSREVAGGNEQFF.

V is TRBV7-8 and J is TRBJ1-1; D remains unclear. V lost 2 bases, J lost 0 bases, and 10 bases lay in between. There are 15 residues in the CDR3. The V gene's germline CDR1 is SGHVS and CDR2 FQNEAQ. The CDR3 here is CASSLRQNMNTEAFF. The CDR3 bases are TGTGCCAGCAGCTTAAGACAAAACATGAACACTGAAGCTTTCTTT. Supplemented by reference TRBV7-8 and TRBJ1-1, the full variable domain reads GAGVSQSPRYKVAKRGQDVALRCDPISGHVSLFWYQQALGQGPEFLTYFQNEAQLDKSGLPSDRFFAERPEGSVSTLKIQRTQQEDSAVYLCASSLRQNMNTEAFFGQGTRLTVV.

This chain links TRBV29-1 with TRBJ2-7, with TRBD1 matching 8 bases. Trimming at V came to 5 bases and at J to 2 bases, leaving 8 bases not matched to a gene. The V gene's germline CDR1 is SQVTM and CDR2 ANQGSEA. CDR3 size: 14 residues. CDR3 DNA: TGCAGCGTTAACACAGGGGGTAATGCCTACGAGCAGTACTTC. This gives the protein CSVNTGGNAYEQYF.

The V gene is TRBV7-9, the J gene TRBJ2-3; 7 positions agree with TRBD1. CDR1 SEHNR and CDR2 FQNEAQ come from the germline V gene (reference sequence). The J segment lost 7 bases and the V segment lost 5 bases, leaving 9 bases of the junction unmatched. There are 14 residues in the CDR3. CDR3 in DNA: TGTGCCAGCAGCCGATGGACAGGTGGCCATACGCAGTATTTT. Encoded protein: CASSRWTGGHTQYF.

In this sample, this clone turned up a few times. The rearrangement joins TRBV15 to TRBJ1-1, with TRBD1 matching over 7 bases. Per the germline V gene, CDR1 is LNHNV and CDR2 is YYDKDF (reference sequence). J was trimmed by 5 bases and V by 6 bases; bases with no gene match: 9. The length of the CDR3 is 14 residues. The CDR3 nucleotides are TGTGCCACCAGGCCGGGACAGCGCTATACTGAAGCTTTCTTT. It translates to CATRPGQRYTEAFF.

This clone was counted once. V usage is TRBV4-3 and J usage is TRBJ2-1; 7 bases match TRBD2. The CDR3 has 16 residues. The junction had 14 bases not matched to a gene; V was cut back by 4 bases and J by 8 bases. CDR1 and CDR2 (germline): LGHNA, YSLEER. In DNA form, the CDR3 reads TGCGCCAGCAGCCGTCTTCGCGGGAGATATTTGGATGAGCAGTTCTTC. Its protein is CASSRLRGRYLDEQFF.

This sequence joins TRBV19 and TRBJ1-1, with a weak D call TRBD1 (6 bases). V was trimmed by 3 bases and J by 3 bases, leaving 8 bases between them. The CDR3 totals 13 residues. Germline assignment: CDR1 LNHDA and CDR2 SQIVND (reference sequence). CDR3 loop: CASSINRDTEAFF. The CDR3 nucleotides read TGTGCCAGTAGTATCAACAGGGACACTGAAGCTTTCTTT. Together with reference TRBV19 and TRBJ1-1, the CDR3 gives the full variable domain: DGGITQSPKYLFRKEGQNVTLSCEQNLNHDAMYWYRQDPGQGLRLIYYSQIVNDFQKGDIAEGYSVSREKKESFPLTVTSAQKNPTAFYLCASSINRDTEAFFGQGTRLTVV.